This passage covers 12 T cell receptor beta chains from one sample sequenced in a study of shared clonotypes between healthy human individuals. The assay was immunoSEQ multiplex PCR, and TCRdb's table has in-frame clones only and misses some. The repertoire holds some 2.3 million clones, more than 85% seen once, with 0.39% in the top ten. The specimen was naive CD4+ T cells from PBMCs. Subset in this sample: CD45RA+ positively selected. The receptors derive from a man between 18 and 29 years old in good health. Some clones in this sample may be carry-over from other donors' samples.

V is TRBV5-6 and J is TRBJ2-1; TRBD2 matches at 14 bases. Germline assignment: CDR1 SGHDT and CDR2 YYEEEE. This CDR3 has 18 residues. The V segment lost 4 bases and the J segment 8 bases; nucleotides outside the gene matches: 14. The CDR3 DNA reads as TGTGCCAGCAGCAGTATTACCGGGACTAGCGGGAGTCGTGATGAGCAGTTCTTC. Amino acid sequence: CASSSITGTSGSRDEQFF.

The V gene is TRBV10-3, the J gene TRBJ2-1; 12 positions agree with TRBD1. J lost 4 bases, V lost 6 bases, and 4 bases had no gene match. CDR3 size: 15 residues. Germline values: CDR1 ENHRY, CDR2 SYGVKD. CDR3 DNA: TGTGCCATCAGGGGACAGGGGGCGACTTACAATGAGCAGTTCTTC. Its protein is CAIRGQGATYNEQFF.

This clone was counted a single time. The chain uses TRBV10-3 and TRBJ1-2, with D perhaps matching TRBD1 (6 bases). V was shortened by 3 bases and J by 8 bases, with 22 bases between the two germline ends. The CDR3 is made up of 16 amino acids. Per germline, CDR1 ENHRY and CDR2 SYGVKD. Here the CDR3 reads CAISDTQWGGLGGYTF. CDR3 DNA: TGTGCCATCAGTGACACCCAATGGGGGGGCTTAGGAGGCTACACCTTC.

In this sample, this clone turned up a few times. The rearrangement uses TRBV27 and TRBJ2-2; 12 positions agree with TRBD2. This CDR3 has 16 amino acids. Germline V gene sequence: CDR1 MNHEY, CDR2 SMNVEV (reference sequence). V lost 5 bases to trimming and J lost 6 bases; unmatched junction nucleotides: 7. The CDR3 loop reads CASSTRLAGDPGELFF. The DNA of the CDR3 is TGTGCCAGCAGTACACGACTAGCGGGAGATCCCGGGGAGCTGTTTTTT.

This clone has more than one count but fewer than ten. CDR3 residues: CASKKNRDRVQETQYF. DNA for the CDR3: TGCGCCAGCAAAAAAAACAGGGACAGGGTCCAAGAGACCCAGTACTTC. The V gene is TRBV5-1, the J gene TRBJ2-5; 9 bases match TRBD1. This CDR3 contains 16 residues. Per germline, CDR1 SGHRS and CDR2 YFSETQ. V gave up 6 bases and J gave up 1 base; unmatched junction bases: 10.

As for this clone: Other DNA variants within this sample encode the same CDR3. V usage is TRBV18 and J usage is TRBJ2-7, with 8 positions matching TRBD1. CDR3 size: 13 residues. The ends lost 6 bases at V and 6 bases at J; junction bases unmatched: 7. The germline CDR1 and CDR2 sequences are KGHSH and LQKENI. The DNA of the CDR3 is TGTGCCAGCTCCCCCGGGACAGGAGGCGAGCAGTACTTC. The encoded protein is CASSPGTGGEQYF.

CDR3 in DNA: TGTGCCAGCACTGCGGACAACTATGGCTACACCTTC. This encodes CASTADNYGYTF. The chain carries TRBV27 and TRBJ1-2; D unresolved. V shed 7 bases and J shed 2 bases, with 8 bases lying between them. The CDR3 sequence is 12 residues long. The germline V gene encodes CDR1 MNHEY and CDR2 SMNVEV (reference sequence).

Regarding this clone: Other DNA variants within this sample encode the same CDR3. This chain connects TRBV2 to TRBJ2-5; no reliable D call. Germline V gene lookup returns CDR1 SNHLY and CDR2 FYNNEI. This CDR3 contains 11 residues. Trimming left V 7 bases short and J 7 bases short, with 10 bases between. The CDR3 DNA follows: TGTGCCAGCACTGCCTCGGGGACCCAGTACTTC. Residues: CASTASGTQYF.

The rearrangement uses TRBV5-4 and TRBJ1-1; D might be TRBD1 (6 bases). Germline loops: CDR1 SGHNT, CDR2 YYREEE (reference sequence). V lost 4 bases to trimming and J lost 0 bases, with 16 bases between them. This CDR3 region has 16 residues. This CDR3 reads CASSPKTGPMNTEAFF. CDR3 sequence (DNA): TGTGCCAGCAGCCCTAAAACAGGGCCTATGAACACTGAAGCTTTCTTT.

This clone was counted a single time. This specimen includes other DNA sequences encoding the same CDR3. The chain joins TRBV9 to TRBJ1-1; TRBD1 might be the D (5 bases). The CDR3 extends over 14 amino acids. Trimming took off 0 bases at V and 2 bases at J, with 8 bases between the two ends. Germline V CDR1 and CDR2: SGDLS, YYNGEE. The CDR3 region has the DNA TGTGCCAGCAGCGTAGCGCAGGGAAACACTGAAGCTTTCTTT. Its translation is CASSVAQGNTEAFF.

This chain links TRBV6-5 with TRBJ2-1; maybe TRBD1 (6 bases). Between the trimmed V and J ends, which lost 5 bases and 9 bases, there was a span of 11 bases. Germline V gene data show CDR1 as MNHEY and CDR2 as SVGAGI. This CDR3 region has 12 residues. Here the CDR3 DNA reads TGTGCCAGCAGTATCAGGGGCACTGAGCAGTTCTTC. Protein product: CASSIRGTEQFF.

The rearrangement uses TRBV27 and TRBJ1-5; D unresolved. Trimming shortened V by 3 bases and J by 2 bases, and 11 bases separated the two germline ends. CDR1 is MNHEY, CDR2 SMNVEV, per germline (reference sequence). There are 15 residues in the CDR3. CDR3 region: CASSFLKDGNQPQHF. In nucleotides, the CDR3 is TGTGCCAGCAGTTTCCTTAAGGACGGCAATCAGCCCCAGCATTTT.